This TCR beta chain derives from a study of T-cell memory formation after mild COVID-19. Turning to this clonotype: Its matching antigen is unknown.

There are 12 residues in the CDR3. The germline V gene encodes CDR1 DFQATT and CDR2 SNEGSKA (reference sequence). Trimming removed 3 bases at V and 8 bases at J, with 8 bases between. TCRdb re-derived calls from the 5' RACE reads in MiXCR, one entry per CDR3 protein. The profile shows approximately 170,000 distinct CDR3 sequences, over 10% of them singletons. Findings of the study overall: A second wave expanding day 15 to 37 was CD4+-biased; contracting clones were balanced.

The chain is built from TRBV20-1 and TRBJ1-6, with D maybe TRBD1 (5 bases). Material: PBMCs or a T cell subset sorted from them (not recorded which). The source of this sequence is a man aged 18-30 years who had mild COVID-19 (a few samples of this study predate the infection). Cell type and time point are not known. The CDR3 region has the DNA TGCAGTGCTAGCGACAGCTATTCACCCCTCCACTTT. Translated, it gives CSASDSYSPLHF.